Each of the 21 T cell receptor beta chains below was sequenced from the same sample in a study of T-cell memory formation after mild COVID-19. TCRdb ran MiXCR on the 5' RACE reads and lists one entry per CDR3 protein. The table lists approximately 300,000 distinct CDR3 sequences, approximately 8% of them singletons, with about 22% in the top ten. Sequencing was performed on PBMCs or a T cell subset sorted from them (not recorded which). The origin of the receptors is a man aged 18 to 30 who had mild COVID-19 (a few samples of this study predate the infection). Cell type and time point are not known.

This clonotype showed up many times. The V and J genes are TRBV5-1 and TRBJ2-5; unclear D gene. The CDR3 totals 12 residues. CDR1 and CDR2 (germline): SGHRS, YFSETQ. The V end was cut by 7 bases, the J end by 0 bases, with 7 bases between. The CDR3 spells CASRRDQETQYF. CDR3 coding DNA: TGCGCCAGCCGACGGGACCAAGAGACCCAGTACTTC.

This clonotype turned up a few times. The chain combines TRBV2 with TRBJ1-5; unclear D gene. Germline CDR1 is SNHLY and CDR2 is FYNNEI. CDR3 size: 13 residues. Trimming stripped 7 bases from V and 0 bases from J, with 7 bases between. CDR3 loop: CASKGDSNQPQHF. For the CDR3, the DNA is TGTGCCAGCAAAGGCGATAGCAATCAGCCCCAGCATTTT.

In regard to this clonotype: A much larger clone sits a single nucleotide away, making a read error possible. In DNA, the CDR3 is TGTGCCAGCAGCTTGCGCCAGTCGGCATACACTGAAGCTTTCTTT. This sequence encodes CASSLRQSAYTEAFF. The V and J genes are TRBV5-5 and TRBJ1-1; D remains ambiguous. The V and J ends lost 1 base and 3 bases respectively, with 13 bases between them. CDR3 length: 15 amino acids. Germline V lookup: CDR1 SGHKS, CDR2 YYEKEE (reference sequence).

The chain recombines TRBV29-1 with TRBJ2-3; 9 nucleotides agree with TRBD1. The V gene's germline CDR1 is SQVTM and CDR2 ANQGSEA. The length of the CDR3 is 12 residues. Unmatched junction bases numbered 3, after V lost 4 bases and J lost 7 bases. The DNA for the CDR3 is TGCAGCGTTGGACAGGGGGATAATACGCAGTATTTT. As protein: CSVGQGDNTQYF.

This clonotype was seen repeatedly, ten times or more. The CDR3 here is CASSLGSDQIHTF. CDR3 coding DNA: TGTGCCAGCAGTTTGGGATCAGACCAGATCCACACCTTC. This sequence joins TRBV12-3 or TRBV12-4 and TRBJ1-2; D unclear. This CDR3 is built from 13 residues. Trimming left V 3 bases short and J 12 bases short, with 17 bases between.

V is TRBV7-8 and J is TRBJ2-1, with 7 bases that match TRBD1. CDR1 and CDR2 (germline): SGHVS, FQNEAQ. V was clipped by 3 bases and J by 8 bases; unmatched bases: 4. The CDR3 runs 13 residues. The chain's CDR3 is CASSFDRAYEQFF. The CDR3 nucleotides are TGTGCCAGCAGCTTTGACAGGGCCTATGAGCAGTTCTTC.

The chain is built from TRBV6-2 or TRBV6-3 and TRBJ2-7; D call uncertain. The ends were cut back, 0 bases at V and 0 bases at J, with 12 bases in the middle. The CDR3 spans 16 residues. Germline V lookup: CDR1 MNHEY, CDR2 SVGEGT. CDR3 DNA: TGTGCCAGCAGTTACTCGGTCAAGTCCAGCTCCTACGAGCAGTACGTC. Amino acids: CASSYSVKSSSYEQYV.

CDR3 amino acids: CASSLMVPSSTDTQYF. CDR3 DNA sequence: TGTGCCAGCAGCTTAATGGTCCCTAGCAGTACAGATACGCAGTATTTT. The rearrangement joins TRBV7-3 to TRBJ2-3; D might be TRBD2 (5 bases). The V gene lost 1 base and the J gene lost 3 bases, with 14 bases spanning the gap. The V gene's germline CDR1 is SGHTA and CDR2 FQGTGA. The CDR3 is 16 amino acids.

CDR3 residues: CAIRAQSNQPQHF. The CDR3 DNA reads TGTGCCATCAGAGCCCAGAGCAATCAGCCCCAGCATTTT. The chain couples TRBV10-3 to TRBJ1-5; no clear D. The CDR3 runs to 13 residues. V shed 6 bases and J shed 1 base, with 7 bases lying between them. Germline V lookup: CDR1 ENHRY, CDR2 SYGVKD.

V and J are TRBV3-1 and TRBJ1-2; 8 nucleotides agree with TRBD1. The V segment lost 4 bases and the J segment 2 bases; nucleotides outside the gene matches: 9. The germline CDR1 and CDR2 sequences are LGHDT and YNNKEL (reference sequence). The CDR3 sequence is 16 residues long. The CDR3 here is CASSRLPQGVNYGYTF. The CDR3 nucleotides read TGTGCCAGCAGCCGACTCCCACAGGGGGTGAACTATGGCTACACCTTC.

The chain employs TRBV6-2 or TRBV6-3 and TRBJ2-7; 9 positions agree with TRBD1. CDR1 is MNHEY, CDR2 SVGEGT, per germline. Trimming removed 5 bases from V and 1 base from J; junction bases left unmatched: 6. This CDR3 has 15 amino acids. CDR3 bases: TGTGCCAGCAGTCTACAGGGGGCCACATCCTACGAGCAGTACGTC. Its protein is CASSLQGATSYEQYV.

This clonotype showed up just a few times. The chain uses TRBV5-1 and TRBJ2-3; 7 positions agree with TRBD1. Losses at the gene ends were 0 bases for V and 7 bases for J; bases not matched to a gene: 5. This CDR3 has 14 residues. Germline V gene data show CDR1 as SGHRS and CDR2 as YFSETQ. For the CDR3, the DNA is TGCGCCAGCAGCTTGGGAGACAGGGCAAATACGCAGTATTTT. Residues: CASSLGDRANTQYF.

This clonotype came up a few times. The gene calls are TRBV7-2 and TRBJ2-2, with a possible D match to TRBD1 (6 bases). CDR3 length: 14 residues. Germline CDR1 SGHTA, CDR2 FQGNSA. The V end was cut by 5 bases, the J end by 5 bases, with 12 bases between. CDR3 sequence (DNA): TGTGCCAGCAGCCTCGAAAGGGGGACCGGGGAGCTGTTTTTT. This gives the protein CASSLERGTGELFF.

The sample holds a few counts of this clonotype. The genes are TRBV7-9 and TRBJ2-3, with 10 nucleotides matching TRBD1. V lost 1 base and J lost 4; bases outside the gene matches: 5. The germline V gene has CDR1 SEHNR and CDR2 FQNEAQ (reference sequence). This CDR3 is built from 16 residues. CDR3 coding DNA: TGTGCCAGCAGCTTAGGGGACAGGGGCCTCGCAGATACGCAGTATTTT. Its translation is CASSLGDRGLADTQYF.

The sample holds a few counts of this clonotype. The chain joins TRBV20-1 to TRBJ2-1; 7 bases line up with TRBD2. The CDR3 consists of 14 residues. V shed 0 bases, J shed 7 bases, and the junction held 6 bases outside the gene matches. Germline values: CDR1 DFQATT, CDR2 SNEGSKA (reference sequence). The CDR3 DNA follows: TGCAGTGCTAGAGATCAGCGGGGAGGGAATGAGCAGTTCTTC. As protein: CSARDQRGGNEQFF.

The rearrangement uses TRBV12-3 or TRBV12-4 and TRBJ1-2, with 7 bases fitting TRBD1. This CDR3 has 13 amino acids. V shed 5 bases, J shed 7 bases, and the junction held 7 bases outside the gene matches. DNA for the CDR3: TGTGCCAGCAGTCTTGGACAGGAGGGTGGCTACACCTTC. Its translation: CASSLGQEGGYTF.

The V and J genes are TRBV3-1 and TRBJ2-1; possibly TRBD1 for D (6 bases). Germline V gene data show CDR1 as LGHDT and CDR2 as YNNKEL (reference sequence). The CDR3 is made up of 16 amino acids. The V end lost 1 base, the J end lost 6 bases, and 16 bases lay between the germline ends. The CDR3: CASSQVGALFVNEQFF. The DNA of the CDR3 is TGTGCCAGCAGCCAAGTGGGGGCGCTTTTTGTCAATGAGCAGTTCTTC.

This clonotype was found a few times. The chain is built from TRBV20-1 and TRBJ2-2, with D maybe TRBD2 (6 bases). The V end was cut by 6 bases, the J end by 4 bases, with 12 bases between. The CDR3 consists of 13 residues. Looked up from germline, CDR1 is DFQATT and CDR2 is SNEGSKA (reference sequence). For the CDR3, the DNA is TGCAGTGCCGGGACTCGGGGCACCGGGGAGCTGTTTTTT. Protein product: CSAGTRGTGELFF.

Notes on this clonotype: One end of the junction varies from germline; a read error may be responsible. The chain recombines TRBV7-2 with TRBJ1-1; D might be TRBD1 (5 bases). The germline V gene encodes CDR1 SGHTA and CDR2 FQGNSA. This CDR3 is built from 13 residues. In nucleotides, the CDR3 is TGCGCCAGCAGCCGACTCACAGGAGGCGAAGCTTTCTTT. Translation gives CASSRLTGGEAFF.

The chain couples TRBV6-6 to TRBJ2-3; either TRBD1 or TRBD2 may fit D (6 bases each). The germline gives CDR1 MNHNY, CDR2 SVGAGI (reference sequence). This CDR3 spans 12 amino acids. The V gene lost 9 bases and the J gene lost 6 bases, with 13 bases spanning the gap. The CDR3 reads CASKGGSDTQYF. The CDR3 bases are TGTGCCAGTAAGGGGGGATCCGATACGCAGTATTTT.

This clonotype was recorded at least ten times. This chain joins TRBV28 and TRBJ2-3; D possibly corresponds to TRBD1 (5 bases). The V end was cut by 2 bases, the J end by 6 bases, with 18 bases between. CDR1 and CDR2 from the germline V gene are MDHEN and SYDVKM. The CDR3 contains 16 residues. CDR3 loop: CASSLIARARGDTQYF. The CDR3 region has the DNA TGTGCCAGCAGTTTAATAGCCCGAGCTAGGGGTGATACGCAGTATTTT.